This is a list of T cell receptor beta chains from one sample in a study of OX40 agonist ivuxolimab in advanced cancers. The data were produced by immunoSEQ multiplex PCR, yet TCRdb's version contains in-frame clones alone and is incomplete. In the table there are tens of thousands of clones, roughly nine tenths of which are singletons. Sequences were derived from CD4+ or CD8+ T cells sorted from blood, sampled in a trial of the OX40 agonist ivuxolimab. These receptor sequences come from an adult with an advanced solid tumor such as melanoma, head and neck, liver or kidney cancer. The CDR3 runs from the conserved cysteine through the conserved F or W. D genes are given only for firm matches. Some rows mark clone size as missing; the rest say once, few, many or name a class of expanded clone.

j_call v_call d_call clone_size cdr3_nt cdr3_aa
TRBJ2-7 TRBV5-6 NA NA TGTGCCAGCAGCTTGGGGGAGTTGAGGTTGACTTCCTACGAGCAGTACTTC CASSLGELRLTSYEQYF
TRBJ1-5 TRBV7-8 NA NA TGTGCCAGCAGCCTGACGGGTAACAATCAGCCCCAGCATTTT CASSLTGNNQPQHF
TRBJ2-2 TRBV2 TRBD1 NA TGTGCCAGCAGTGGAGAAGGGGGCTTGTACACCGGGGAGCTGTTTTTT CASSGEGGLYTGELFF
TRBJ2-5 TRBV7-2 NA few TGTGCCAGCAGCTTAGGCCGCGGGACGGAGACCCAGTACTTC CASSLGRGTETQYF
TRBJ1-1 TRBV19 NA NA TGTGCCAGTAGTATCGGCAGGAACACTGAAGCTTTCTTT CASSIGRNTEAFF
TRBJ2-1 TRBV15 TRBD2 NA TGTGCCACCAGCAGGGGGACTAGCGGGAGCCTTAATGAGCAGTTCTTC CATSRGTSGSLNEQFF
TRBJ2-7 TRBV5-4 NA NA TGTGCCAGCAGCTTTTGGGGGAGCTCCTACGAGCAGTACTTC CASSFWGSSYEQYF
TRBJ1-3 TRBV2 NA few TGTGCCAGCCTCCGGATGGGGGCGGGAAACACCATATATTTT CASLRMGAGNTIYF
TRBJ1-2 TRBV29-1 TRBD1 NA TGCAGCGTTTCCGCCGGGACAGGGTGGTATGGCTACACCTTC CSVSAGTGWYGYTF
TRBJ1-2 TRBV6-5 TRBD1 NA TGTGCCAGCACCAGGCGCAGGGGGGCTGGCTACACCTTC CASTRRRGAGYTF
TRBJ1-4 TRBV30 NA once TGTGCCTGGAGTGTACCAGGTTCTGTTCGGAAACTGTTTTTT CAWSVPGSVRKLFF
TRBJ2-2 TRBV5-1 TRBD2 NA TGCGCCAGCAGCCTACTGACTAGCGGGAGGACCACCGGGGAGCTGTTTTTT CASSLLTSGRTTGELFF
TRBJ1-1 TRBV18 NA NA TGTGCCAGCTCACCGAACACTGAAGCTTTCTTT CASSPNTEAFF
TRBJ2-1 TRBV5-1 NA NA TGCGCCAGCAGCTCAAGGGTCGATGAGCAGTTCTTC CASSSRVDEQFF
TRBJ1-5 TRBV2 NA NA TGTGCCAGCAGTGCTCGGCCGCCTGGCCAGCCCCAGCATTTT CASSARPPGQPQHF
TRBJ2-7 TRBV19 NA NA TGTGCCAGTACCGCTCAGGGAGAGTACGAGCAGTACTTC CASTAQGEYEQYF
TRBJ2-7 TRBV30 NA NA TGTGCCTGGAGTGTGGGTCCAGGGGACTACGAGCAGTACTTC CAWSVGPGDYEQYF
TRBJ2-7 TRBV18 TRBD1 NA TGTGCCAGCTCACCATTCCTCAGGACAGGGGGGCAGATTCCCACCTCCTACGAGCAGTACTTC CASSPFLRTGGQIPTSYEQYF
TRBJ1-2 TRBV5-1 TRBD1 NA TGCGCCAGCAGCTTAAACCTGGGACAGAGCTATGGCTACACCTTC CASSLNLGQSYGYTF
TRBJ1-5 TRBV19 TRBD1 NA TGTGCCAGTACCACAGTCGCAGGGGGTTATCAGCCCCAGCATTTT CASTTVAGGYQPQHF
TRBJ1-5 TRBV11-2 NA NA TGTGCCAGCAGCTTAGCACCCGGGTATCAGCCCCAGCATTTT CASSLAPGYQPQHF
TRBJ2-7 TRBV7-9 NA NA TGTGCCAGCAGCTCGGACACTTACTCCTACGAGCAGTACTTC CASSSDTYSYEQYF
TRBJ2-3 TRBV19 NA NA TGTGCCAGTAGTCCGACCCCGACTAGTTGGTCCCAGTATTTT CASSPTPTSWSQYF